One sample yielded the 27 T cell receptor beta chains listed below, sequenced in a study of Graves' ophthalmopathy and Graves' hyperthyroidism. Amplified TCR beta CDR3 regions were obtained using RNA transcripts as template. The first-round RT-PCR employed HTBI primers together with the Qiagen OneStep RT-PCR kit. A multiplex PCR was then performed as the second round. TCRdb fed the multiplex PCR reads into MiXCR, producing one record per CDR3 protein. The sample yields about 740,000 distinct CDR3 sequences, roughly two fifths seen once. The material sequenced was peripheral blood. These receptors all come from an adult man with Graves' ophthalmopathy.

This clonotype was seen a handful of times. This sequence joins TRBV2 and TRBJ1-2, with a tentative D call TRBD1 (6 bases). V shed 6 bases and J shed 4 bases, with 12 bases lying between them. In germline, CDR1 is SNHLY, CDR2 FYNNEI. The CDR3 is 13 amino acids. The CDR3 DNA reads as TGTGCCAGCAGCGTAACAGGGAGCTATGGCTACACCTTC. Its translation is CASSVTGSYGYTF.

The gene calls are TRBV6-1 and TRBJ1-3; no reliable D call. V lost 5 bases, J lost 8 bases, and 7 bases lay in between. Germline-derived CDR1 and CDR2 are MNHNS and SASEGT. The length of the CDR3 is 11 residues. CDR3 region: CASSYIDTIYF. Written as DNA, the CDR3 is TGTGCCAGCAGTTACATAGACACCATATATTTT.

This clonotype showed up many times. The chain combines TRBV11-2 with TRBJ2-7; D is possibly TRBD1 (5 bases). V was shortened by 6 bases and J by 8 bases, with 17 bases between the two germline ends. The germline gives CDR1 SGHAT, CDR2 FQNNGV. This CDR3 has 13 residues. This CDR3 is CASSPNGRGQQYF. The CDR3 DNA sequence: TGTGCCAGCAGTCCGAACGGAAGGGGCCAGCAGTACTTC.

About this clonotype itself: The CDR3 carries no conserved terminal phenylalanine or tryptophan, so it likely arises from a read error. The V call is TRBV20-1, the J call TRBJ1-6; D is uncertain. The germline gives CDR1 DFQATT, CDR2 SNEGSKA (reference sequence). The CDR3 runs to 16 residues. Trimming took off 0 bases at V and 0 bases at J, with 9 bases between the two ends. CDR3 amino acids: CSARDGKGSYNSPLHL. As DNA, the CDR3 is TGCAGTGCTAGAGATGGGAAGGGCTCCTATAATTCACCCCTCCACCTT.

This clonotype was observed a few times. V usage is TRBV7-8 and J usage is TRBJ1-1; 7 bases match TRBD1. Germline V gene sequence: CDR1 SGHVS, CDR2 FQNEAQ. The V segment lost 3 bases and the J segment 0 bases; nucleotides outside the gene matches: 4. This CDR3 contains 15 residues. CDR3 in amino acids: CASSFRGQMNTEAFF. The CDR3 nucleotides read TGTGCCAGCAGCTTCCGGGGACAGATGAACACTGAAGCTTTCTTT.

The CDR3 DNA reads TGTGCCAGTAGTATCGGATTGGGGGGGACCCCCTACGAGCAGTACTTC. Encoded protein: CASSIGLGGTPYEQYF. The chain combines TRBV19 with TRBJ2-7; TRBD2 matches at 7 bases. CDR3 length equals 16 residues. The V gene end was trimmed by 3 bases and the J gene end by 2 bases; junction bases not matched to a gene: 10. In germline, CDR1 is LNHDA, CDR2 SQIVND (reference sequence).

This clonotype came up many times. At one of its ends the junction is not consistent with the germline gene, which may arise from a read error. The V and J genes are TRBV10-3 and TRBJ2-6, with 8 bases matching TRBD1. Germline CDR1 reads ENHRY; CDR2 reads SYGVKD. This CDR3 is 17 amino acids long. The CDR3 DNA reads as TGTGCCAGCAGTTATCTCCAGGGGGCGGGTGGGGCCAACGTCCTGACTTTC. This codes for CASSYLQGAGGANVLTF.

This clonotype was observed a handful of times. The rearrangement links TRBV11-3 to TRBJ2-7; D unresolved. The CDR3 is 12 residues long. Germline V gene sequence: CDR1 SGHNT, CDR2 YENEEA. V lost 5 bases and J lost 6, with 11 bases in between. Written as DNA, the CDR3 is TGTGCCAGCAGCCACCCGGCCGGCGAGCAGTACTTC. Residues: CASSHPAGEQYF.

This clonotype has more than one count but fewer than ten. The junction and the germline gene differ at one end; a read error may be behind it. The gene calls are TRBV10-3 and TRBJ1-5; no reliable D call. The CDR3 runs to 15 residues. Germline V gives CDR1 ENHRY, CDR2 SYGVKD. The CDR3 sequence is CASSLRGPSNQPQHF. The CDR3, as DNA: TGTGCCAGCAGTTTACGCGGACCGAGCAATCAGCCCCAGCATTTT.

The chain couples TRBV7-9 to TRBJ2-5, with TRBD2 identical over 10 bases. The J call may be mistaken, given a closer DNA end match to TRBJ2-1. Germline V gives CDR1 SEHNR, CDR2 FQNEAQ (reference sequence). This CDR3 has 15 amino acids. The CDR3 loop is CASSTPGLANNEQFF. In DNA form, the CDR3 reads TGTGCCAGCAGCACCCCGGGACTAGCGAACAATGAGCAGTTCTTC.

To note about this clonotype: Germline is not matched at one junction end, which may reflect a read error. CDR3: CASSLGTEGTQYF. The CDR3 nucleotides read TGTGCCAGCAGCTTGGGGACAGAGGGGACCCAGTACTTC. The chain couples TRBV5-1 to TRBJ2-5; 7 positions match TRBD1. CDR1 and CDR2 from the germline V gene are SGHRS and YFSETQ. The CDR3 has 13 amino acids. Based on the CDR3 plus reference TRBV5-1 and TRBJ2-5, the full variable domain is KAGVTQTPRYLIKTRGQQVTLSCSPISGHRSVSWYQQTPGQGLQFLFEYFSETQRNKGNFPGRFSGRQFSNSRSEMNVSTLELGDSALYLCASSLGTEGTQYFGPGTRLLVL.

This clonotype was seen more than once but under ten times. The gene calls are TRBV2 and TRBJ1-5; 10 nucleotides align to TRBD1. V lost 5 bases and J lost 7; bases outside the gene matches: 5. The CDR3 is 14 amino acids. Germline V gene data show CDR1 as SNHLY and CDR2 as FYNNEI. CDR3 residues: CASSYVGQGQPQHF. DNA of the CDR3: TGTGCCAGCAGTTACGTGGGACAGGGGCAGCCCCAGCATTTT. The full variable domain, completed using reference TRBV2 and TRBJ1-5, is EPEVTQTPSHQVTQMGQEVILRCVPISNHLYFYWYRQILGQKVEFLVSFYNNEISEKSEIFDDQFSVERPDGSNFTLKIRSTKLEDSAMYFCASSYVGQGQPQHFGDGTRLSIL.

The chain uses TRBV25-1 and TRBJ2-5, with D uncertain. Trimming cost V 3 bases and J 0 bases, with 8 bases left between them. This CDR3 spans 14 amino acids. The germline V gene encodes CDR1 MGHDK and CDR2 SYGVNS. The chain's CDR3 is CASSETHHQETQYF. The CDR3 DNA reads as TGTGCCAGCAGTGAGACACATCACCAAGAGACCCAGTACTTC. Combining the CDR3 with reference TRBV25-1 and TRBJ2-5 gives the whole variable domain EADIYQTPRYLVIGTGKKITLECSQTMGHDKMYWYQQDPGMELHLIHYSYGVNSTEKGDLSSESTVSRIRTEHFPLTLESARPSHTSQYLCASSETHHQETQYFGPGTRLLVL.

Concerning this clonotype itself: Being one base from a much bigger clone, this may be a read error. The gene calls are TRBV7-9 and TRBJ2-2, with D unclear. Germline V gene sequence: CDR1 SEHNR, CDR2 FQNEAQ (reference sequence). The CDR3 totals 15 residues. The V and J ends lost 0 bases and 1 base respectively, with 6 bases between them. CDR3 nucleotide sequence: TGTGCCAGCAGCTTAGCGCTGGGGAACACCGGGGAGCTGTTTTTT. This gives the protein CASSLALGNTGELFF.

This clonotype was counted many times. The rearrangement links TRBV2 to TRBJ2-7; D may match TRBD1 or TRBD2 (6 bases each). The germline CDR1 and CDR2 sequences are SNHLY and FYNNEI. This CDR3 comprises 14 residues. Trimming took 2 bases from V and 2 from J, leaving 10 bases between them. For the CDR3, the DNA is TGTGCCAGCAGTGAATCGGGGGCCGCCTACGAGCAGTACTTC. This sequence encodes CASSESGAAYEQYF.

With respect to this clonotype: A read error may be the cause here, since a much bigger clone is one base away. The rearrangement joins TRBV19 to TRBJ1-5; D ambiguous. The germline gives CDR1 LNHDA, CDR2 SQIVND (reference sequence). The CDR3 sequence is 14 residues long. The CDR3 DNA is TGTGCCAGTAGCCGCACCTATAGCGATCAGCCCCAGCATTTT. Protein: CASSRTYSDQPQHF.

Note on this clonotype: The conserved phenylalanine or tryptophan normally closing the CDR3 is absent here, so this likely arose from a read error. J is TRBJ2-5 and V is TRBV6-7, with D possibly matching TRBD2 (6 bases). TRBV6-7 is an open reading frame, and its role is uncertain. V lost 0 bases to trimming and J lost 10 bases, with 6 bases between them. There are 11 residues in the CDR3. In DNA, the CDR3 is TGTGCCAGCAGTTACTCGGGACTCCAGTACGTC. Protein product: CASSYSGLQYV.

Remarks on this clonotype: This may arise from a read error, as a much more abundant clone is one base away. J is TRBJ1-6 and V is TRBV2; D is possibly TRBD1 (5 bases). V was pared by 5 bases and J by 1 base, with 12 bases between. Per the germline V gene, CDR1 is SNHLY and CDR2 is FYNNEI. This CDR3 comprises 16 residues. In DNA, the CDR3 is TGTGCCAGCAGTCAGGGCCGCCGATCCTATAATTCACCCCTCCACTTT. Its protein product is CASSQGRRSYNSPLHF.

The V and J genes are TRBV11-2 and TRBJ1-2; D perhaps matches TRBD1 (5 bases). From germline, CDR1 is SGHAT and CDR2 FQNNGV. The V and J ends lost 6 bases and 8 bases respectively, with 16 bases between them. The CDR3 length is 13 residues. CDR3 DNA: TGTGCCAGCAGTCCTCAGGGATTGGAGGGCTACACCTTC. Protein sequence: CASSPQGLEGYTF.

The chain employs TRBV7-9 and TRBJ2-2, with D perhaps given as TRBD1 or TRBD2 (7 bases each). With 5 bases removed from V and 2 bases from J, the gap between germline ends came to 18 bases. This CDR3 is 17 amino acids long. The V gene's germline CDR1 is SEHNR and CDR2 FQNEAQ (reference sequence). CDR3 loop: CASSKNQGGGNTGELFF. In nucleotides, the CDR3 is TGTGCCAGCAGCAAAAATCAGGGAGGGGGCAACACCGGGGAGCTGTTTTTT.

This clonotype was recorded a few times. A junction boundary mismatches the germline segment, possibly from a read error. J is TRBJ2-7 and V is TRBV7-9; D is perhaps TRBD1 (7 bases). Looked up from germline, CDR1 is SEHNR and CDR2 is FQNEAQ (reference sequence). This CDR3 contains 11 residues. The CDR3 DNA sequence: TGTGCCAGCAGTCAGGGGGGACGGTTACACTTC. Protein sequence: CASSQGGRLHF.

A few counts support this clonotype. The chain joins TRBV19 to TRBJ1-5; a possible D gene is TRBD1 (5 bases). Germline V lookup: CDR1 LNHDA, CDR2 SQIVND (reference sequence). The CDR3 covers 15 residues. V lost 5 bases to trimming and J lost 4 bases, with 15 bases between them. The CDR3 loop is CASSRPGGRNQPQHF. CDR3 in DNA: TGTGCCAGTAGTCGCCCTGGGGGACGGAATCAGCCCCAGCATTTT.

The chain combines TRBV20-1 with TRBJ1-6; maybe TRBD1 (5 bases). CDR3 length: 14 residues. Germline V CDR1 and CDR2: DFQATT, SNEGSKA (reference sequence). The V end was cut by 6 bases, the J end by 7 bases, with 16 bases between. CDR3 bases: TGCAGTGCCGCGACATCATGGGGGAATTCACCCCTCCACTTT. Amino acids: CSAATSWGNSPLHF.

With respect to this clonotype: A read error may produce the germline difference seen at one junction end. The V gene is TRBV24-1, the J gene TRBJ2-7, with D perhaps matching TRBD1 (6 bases). Germline CDR1 reads KGHDR; CDR2 reads SFDVKD. CDR3 size: 14 residues. The CDR3 spells CASSLSAGTYEQYF. In nucleotides, the CDR3 is TGTGCCAGCAGTTTATCGGCAGGGACATACGAGCAGTACTTC.

A note on this clonotype: This may be a read error, as it is one base from a much larger clone. This CDR3 is missing its conserved last phenylalanine or tryptophan, likely due to a read error. The rearrangement uses TRBV7-9 and TRBJ2-2; D unresolved. V lost 5 bases and J lost 6, with 10 bases in between. The CDR3 covers 13 residues. Looked up from germline, CDR1 is SEHNR and CDR2 is FQNEAQ (reference sequence). The CDR3 DNA reads TGTGCCAGCAGCGTAGGTGGGGCCGGGGAGCTGTTTCTT. The encoded protein is CASSVGGAGELFL.

This chain connects TRBV20-1 to TRBJ1-2; D is undetermined. The germline V and J ends were trimmed by 6 bases and 0 bases, with 14 bases remaining between them. From germline, CDR1 is DFQATT and CDR2 SNEGSKA (reference sequence). The CDR3 covers 14 residues. The CDR3 spells CSASGEGANYGYTF. CDR3 in DNA: TGCAGTGCCAGCGGAGAAGGAGCTAACTATGGCTACACCTTC.

This clonotype has a handful of counts. The V and J genes are TRBV9 and TRBJ1-2; 7 bases fit TRBD1. Trimming took 0 bases from V and 2 from J; bases not matched to a gene: 4. Germline V gene sequence: CDR1 SGDLS, CDR2 YYNGEE. CDR3 length equals 15 residues. The CDR3 region has the DNA TGTGCCAGCAGCGTAGCCCCGACAGGGAACTATGGCTACACCTTC. Amino acid sequence: CASSVAPTGNYGYTF.